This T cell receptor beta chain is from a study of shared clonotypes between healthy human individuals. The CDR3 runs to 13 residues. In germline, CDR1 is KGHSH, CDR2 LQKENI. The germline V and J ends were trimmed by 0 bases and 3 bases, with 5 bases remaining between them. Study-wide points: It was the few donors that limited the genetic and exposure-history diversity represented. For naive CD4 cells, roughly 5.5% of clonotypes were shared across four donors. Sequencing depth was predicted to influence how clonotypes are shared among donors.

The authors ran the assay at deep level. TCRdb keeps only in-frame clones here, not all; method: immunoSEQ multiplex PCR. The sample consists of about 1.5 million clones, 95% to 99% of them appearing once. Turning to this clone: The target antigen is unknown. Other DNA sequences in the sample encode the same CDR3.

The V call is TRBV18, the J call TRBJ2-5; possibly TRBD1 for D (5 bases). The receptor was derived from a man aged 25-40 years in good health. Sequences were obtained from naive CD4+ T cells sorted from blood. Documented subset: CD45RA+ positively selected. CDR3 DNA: TGTGCCAGCTCACCACCAGGGGAAGAGACCCAGTACTTC. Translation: CASSPPGEETQYF.